These T cell receptor beta chains were read from a single sample in a study of graft-versus-host responses after intestinal transplantation. Repertoires were generated with immunoSEQ multiplex PCR, while TCRdb's copy carries only in-frame clones and drops some. The sample has roughly 69,000 clones; approximately 91% are singletons. No antigens are known for them. The sample consisted of unstimulated CD8+ T cells sorted from spleen or lymph node cells, taken before transplant. The receptors were gathered from a human donor who was the organ donor for an intestinal transplant. CDR3s leave out the opening cysteine and the closing phenylalanine or tryptophan. Each record gives: CDR3 length, J gene, D gene, V gene, CDR3 protein. The D gene is left open where the match is weak.

cdr3_length: 11; j_call: TRBJ2-7; d_call: .; v_call: TRBV4-2; cdr3_aa: ASSQARDDEQY
cdr3_length: 18; j_call: TRBJ2-1; d_call: .; v_call: TRBV28; cdr3_aa: ASSLTSWDLRASSYNEQF
cdr3_length: 13; j_call: TRBJ2-1; d_call: TRBD2; v_call: TRBV6-5; cdr3_aa: ASRPGTSAYNEQF
cdr3_length: 13; j_call: TRBJ1-2; d_call: .; v_call: TRBV28; cdr3_aa: ASSNQFGGSYGYT
cdr3_length: 15; j_call: TRBJ1-1; d_call: TRBD1; v_call: TRBV11-2; cdr3_aa: ASSLDLMWTGNTEAF
cdr3_length: 15; j_call: TRBJ2-3; d_call: .; v_call: TRBV11-1; cdr3_aa: ASSLEVASEYTDTQY
cdr3_length: 13; j_call: TRBJ2-5; d_call: TRBD1; v_call: TRBV30; cdr3_aa: AWSILYRGRETQY
cdr3_length: 13; j_call: TRBJ2-7; d_call: TRBD1; v_call: TRBV5-6; cdr3_aa: ASSLWQGVSYEQY
cdr3_length: 12; j_call: TRBJ2-2; d_call: .; v_call: TRBV30; cdr3_aa: AWSTLPLAGELF
cdr3_length: 14; j_call: TRBJ2-5; d_call: .; v_call: TRBV5-1; cdr3_aa: ASSLGSGLLGETQY
cdr3_length: 10; j_call: TRBJ2-7; d_call: .; v_call: TRBV2; cdr3_aa: ASSTPGYEQY
cdr3_length: 11; j_call: TRBJ2-3; d_call: .; v_call: TRBV6-5; cdr3_aa: ASMRGSTDTQY
cdr3_length: 13; j_call: TRBJ2-1; d_call: TRBD2; v_call: TRBV9; cdr3_aa: ASSVVAGGYNEQF
cdr3_length: 12; j_call: TRBJ1-1; d_call: TRBD1; v_call: TRBV28; cdr3_aa: ASSRQGTGTEAF
cdr3_length: 15; j_call: TRBJ2-2; d_call: .; v_call: TRBV4-3; cdr3_aa: ASSQDSSGSPTGELF
cdr3_length: 14; j_call: TRBJ2-7; d_call: .; v_call: TRBV5-1; cdr3_aa: ASSLADGRSSGEQY